This T cell receptor (beta chain) was observed in a study of T cells in Graves' hyperthyroidism and ophthalmopathy. The length of the CDR3 is 13 residues. The germline V gene has CDR1 SGHTA and CDR2 FQGTGA. V was shortened by 1 base and J by 2 bases, with 4 bases between the two germline ends. Amplification yielded TCR beta CDR3 regions, with RNA transcripts as the source. HTBI primers drove first-round RT-PCR of the TCR CDR3. TCRdb re-derived calls from the multiplex PCR reads in MiXCR, one entry per CDR3 protein. The table lists about 500,000 distinct CDR3 sequences, around 16% of them singletons, with over 25% in the top ten.

Sequencing was carried out using blood. V gene TRBV7-3 combines with J gene TRBJ2-3, with D unclear. The source of this sequence is a woman in her 30s with Graves' ophthalmopathy. The CDR3 DNA sequence: TGTGCCAGCAGCTTAAAGAACACAGATACGCAGTATTTT. Translation gives CASSLKNTDTQYF. Complete variable domain (other parts from reference TRBV7-3 and TRBJ2-3): GAGVSQTPSNKVTEKGKYVELRCDPISGHTALYWYRQSLGQGPEFLIYFQGTGAADDSGLPNDRFFAVRPEGSVSTLKIQRTERGDSAVYLCASSLKNTDTQYFGPGTRLTVL.